One sample yielded the 5 T cell receptor beta chains listed below, sequenced in a study of beta chain features in type 1 diabetes. Study findings and constraints: Within each of all four CD4+ subsets, Type 1 diabetes patients had TCRB CDR3s that were moderately but significantly shorter.

Expressed TCRB transcripts were sequenced because the entire RNA isolate underwent reverse transcription. Profiled with immunoSEQ multiplex PCR; TCRdb holds only in-frame clones, not every one. This sample has roughly 330,000 clones, with 13% found just once. Antigen specificity for these receptors is unknown. Material for sequencing was naive CD4+ T cells from blood. The receptors derive from a woman aged 18-29 years with type 1 diabetes.

This clone appeared a few times. The chain is built from TRBV21-1 and TRBJ2-1; TRBD1 is the table's D call, not checked against the DNA. TRBV21-1 is given as a pseudogene. The CDR3 contains 14 residues. The CDR3, as DNA: TGTGCCAGCAGCAAAACAGGCTCCTACAATGAGCAGTTCTTC. This gives the protein CASSKTGSYNEQFF.

This clone was recorded a few times. The J gene is TRBJ2-3, the V gene TRBV29-1; TRBD2 agrees at 11 bases. Germline V gives CDR1 SQVTM, CDR2 ANQGSEA. Trimming removed 6 bases from V and 0 bases from J; junction bases left unmatched: 5. The CDR3 covers 15 residues. The CDR3 coding sequence is TGCAGCGTGGTAGCGGGAGGGTCTAGCACAGATACGCAGTATTTT. Protein sequence: CSVVAGGSSTDTQYF.

This clone was recorded a few times. At the DNA level, this CDR3 is encoded by other sequences in the same sample as well. This chain uses TRBV5-4 with TRBJ1-1; TRBD1 agrees at 8 bases. This CDR3 is 14 amino acids long. Trimming took 5 bases from V and 1 from J; bases not matched to a gene: 4. The germline gives CDR1 SGHNT, CDR2 YYREEE (reference sequence). The CDR3 coding sequence is TGTGCCAGCAGTCTGGGGACAGGGAACACTGAAGCTTTCTTT. Its protein product is CASSLGTGNTEAFF.

This clone was seen only a few times. The V gene is TRBV6-4, the J gene TRBJ1-2; 7 bases agree with TRBD1. V lost 6 bases to trimming and J lost 4 bases; unmatched junction nucleotides: 11. Per germline, CDR1 MRHNA and CDR2 SNTAGT. The CDR3 is 15 amino acids. CDR3 region: CASSRDSHEAYGYTF. In nucleotides, the CDR3 is TGTGCCAGCAGCCGGGACAGCCACGAAGCCTATGGCTACACCTTC.

The CDR3 bases are TGTGCCAGCAGCTTCGACAGACAGACTGGTGGCTACACCTTC. Its protein product is CASSFDRQTGGYTF. This chain connects TRBV11-2 to TRBJ1-2; the D gene is possibly TRBD1 (5 bases). Looked up from germline, CDR1 is SGHAT and CDR2 is FQNNGV. This CDR3 comprises 14 residues. V was cut by 3 bases and J by 7 bases, with 15 bases left in between.